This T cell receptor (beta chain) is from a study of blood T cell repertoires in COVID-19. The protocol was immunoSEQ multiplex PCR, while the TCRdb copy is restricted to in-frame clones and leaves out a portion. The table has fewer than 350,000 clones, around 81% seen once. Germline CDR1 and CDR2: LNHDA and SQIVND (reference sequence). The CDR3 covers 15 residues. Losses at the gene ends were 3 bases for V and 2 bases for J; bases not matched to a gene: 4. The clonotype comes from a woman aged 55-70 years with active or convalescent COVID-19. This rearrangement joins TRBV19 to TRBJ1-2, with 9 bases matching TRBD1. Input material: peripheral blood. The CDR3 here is CASSISTGGNYGYTF. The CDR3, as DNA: TGTGCCAGTAGTATCTCGACAGGGGGAAACTATGGCTACACCTTC.